Below are 8 T cell receptor beta chains sequenced from a single sample in a study of a mutant IDH1 vaccine in newly diagnosed glioma. Clones were read by immunoSEQ multiplex PCR, and TCRdb kept only the in-frame ones, dropping some. The sample holds approximately 25,000 clones; 82% are singletons and the top ten take approximately 3.6%. Antigen specificity for these receptors is unknown. Time point specified: week 47, end of study. Each vaccine dose was 300 ug of mutant IDH1 20-mer peptide, with topical imiquimod. This material consisted of PBMCs, taken from a glioma patient whose treatment included an IDH1 peptide vaccine. The receptor source for this set is a man aged 40-49 years with glioma. Some clones in this sample may be carry-over from other donors' samples.

This chain connects TRBV9 to TRBJ1-3; TRBD1 is a possible D gene (6 bases). The CDR3 spans 15 residues. Trimming removed 0 bases from V and 4 bases from J, with 11 bases in between. Per germline, CDR1 SGDLS and CDR2 YYNGEE. The CDR3: CASSVDGDRGNTIYF. DNA for the CDR3: TGTGCCAGCAGCGTAGACGGAGACAGGGGAAACACCATATATTTT.

J is TRBJ1-2 and V is TRBV10-3, with 7 positions matching TRBD1. The CDR3 extends over 14 amino acids. Trimming at V came to 4 bases and at J to 8 bases, leaving 10 bases not matched to a gene. Germline lookup yields CDR1 ENHRY and CDR2 SYGVKD. In DNA, the CDR3 is TGTGCCATCAGTGTTGACGACAGGGCAGGCGGCTACACCTTC. This gives the protein CAISVDDRAGGYTF.

This sequence joins TRBV7-9 and TRBJ2-5, with D perhaps given as TRBD1 or TRBD2 (5 bases each). This CDR3 comprises 13 residues. The germline CDR1 and CDR2 sequences are SEHNR and FQNEAQ (reference sequence). Trimming took 0 bases from V and 4 from J, leaving 6 bases between them. CDR3 region: CASSLAGAETQYF. CDR3 bases: TGTGCCAGCAGCTTAGCCGGGGCAGAGACCCAGTACTTC.

This clone was found a few times. The chain combines TRBV2 with TRBJ1-2; D is perhaps TRBD1 (6 bases). Germline loops: CDR1 SNHLY, CDR2 FYNNEI. V was cut by 3 bases and J by 4 bases, with 15 bases left in between. This CDR3 comprises 15 residues. The CDR3 DNA is TGTGCCAGCAGTGACTCAAGGCAGACAGGCTATGGCTACACCTTC. It is translated as CASSDSRQTGYGYTF.

This chain joins TRBV5-1 and TRBJ1-6, with 7 bases matching TRBD1. CDR3 length: 16 residues. From germline, CDR1 is SGHRS and CDR2 YFSETQ. With V trimmed by 4 bases and J by 7 bases, 11 bases remained unmatched. The CDR3 nucleotides read TGCGCCAGCAGCACTGAGGGGGCAAATTGGAATTCACCCCTCCACTTT. Its protein is CASSTEGANWNSPLHF.

V and J are TRBV10-3 and TRBJ1-6; TRBD1 matches 10 bases. The ends lost 0 bases at V and 10 bases at J; junction bases unmatched: 6. The CDR3 covers 16 residues. Germline assignment: CDR1 ENHRY and CDR2 SYGVKD. CDR3 amino acids: CAISESLGQGRSPLHF. DNA of the CDR3: TGTGCCATCAGTGAGTCGTTGGGACAGGGGAGATCACCCCTCCACTTT.

V and J are TRBV2 and TRBJ1-2, with D hard to call. The V end was cut by 3 bases, the J end by 4 bases, with 12 bases between. From germline, CDR1 is SNHLY and CDR2 FYNNEI. The CDR3 is made up of 14 amino acids. CDR3 sequence reads: CASSDSSVIYGYTF. CDR3 nucleotides: TGTGCCAGCAGTGACAGTTCAGTAATCTATGGCTACACCTTC.

This chain joins TRBV18 and TRBJ1-6; 10 nucleotides align to TRBD1. The CDR3 extends over 13 amino acids. Per the germline V gene, CDR1 is KGHSH and CDR2 is LQKENI. The V gene end was trimmed by 8 bases and the J gene end by 8 bases; junction bases not matched to a gene: 3. CDR3 residues: CASTGTGDSPLHF. The CDR3 bases are TGTGCCAGCACTGGGACAGGGGATTCACCCCTCCACTTT.